This note documents a single T cell receptor beta chain sequence. The antigen remains undetermined. The sample is drawn from a study of Ad26.COV2.S vaccination and SARS-CoV-2 variants. Study-level findings and limits: From the TCR breadth and depth analyses, total T cell responses may have been underestimated.

Produced via immunoSEQ multiplex PCR; TCRdb's table is partial and in-frame only. The sample lists around 350,000 clones; under 95% were seen once. The sequence derives from a human donor who had recovered from COVID-19. Sequencing was performed on peripheral blood, taken after recovery from COVID-19.

Here the CDR3 reads CASGTGGDTGELFF. The CDR3 DNA reads TGTGCCAGCGGCACAGGGGGGGACACCGGGGAGCTGTTTTTT. The chain recombines TRBV6-4 with TRBJ2-2; perhaps TRBD1 as D (8 bases). Germline V gene data show CDR1 as MRHNA and CDR2 as SNTAGT. V was cut by 8 bases and J by 3 bases, with 13 bases left in between. The CDR3 is 14 residues long.